This T cell receptor (beta chain) was captured in a study of blood T cell repertoires in COVID-19. As for the study in general: T cells, B-cell-depleted T cells, or PBMCs provided the cDNA or gDNA that served as material.

CDR1 KGHSH and CDR2 LQKENI come from the germline V gene. V lost 4 bases to trimming and J lost 8 bases; unmatched junction nucleotides: 1. The CDR3 extends over 14 amino acids. Per the authors' pipeline: Researchers report that nucleated cell counts were estimated from reference gene primer amplification. Some clones are missing from TCRdb's copy, which holds only in-frame ones; the method was immunoSEQ multiplex PCR. V, J and clone size derive from that table, while D and trimming were established from the DNA sequence. The data contain about 150,000 clones, roughly 84% of them singletons. The V gene is TRBV18, the J gene TRBJ2-1; TRBD2 matches 14 bases. The sample taken for sequencing was peripheral blood. The sequence was obtained from a woman aged 55 to 70 with COVID-19, enrolled during active disease. CDR3 sequence (DNA): TGTGCCAGCTCACTGGGACTAGCGGGAGATGAGCAGTTCTTC. Its translation: CASSLGLAGDEQFF.